This paragraph covers one T cell receptor (beta chain) sequence. Per the study methods: Amplification of reference gene primers provided the estimated nucleated cell counts. Some clones are missing from TCRdb's copy, which holds only in-frame ones; the method was immunoSEQ multiplex PCR. The V and J calls and clone size come from that table; D and trimming were worked out from the DNA. Seen here are about 220,000 clones, 86% observed once, and the top ten hold about 4%. The data belong to a study of blood T cell repertoires in COVID-19. Study in general: PBMCs, B-cell-depleted T cells, or T cells were the source of the cDNA or gDNA that made up the material.

Germline CDR1 is LGHNA and CDR2 is YSLEER. The CDR3 is made up of 15 amino acids. V was pared by 0 bases and J by 0 bases, with 9 bases between. The source of this sequence is a woman in her forties with acute COVID-19. The sequenced material came from PBMCs or T cells enriched from blood (not recorded which). This rearrangement joins TRBV4-3 to TRBJ2-7; D might be TRBD1 (6 bases). The CDR3 protein is CASSQDRGSSYEQYF. DNA for the CDR3: TGCGCCAGCAGCCAAGATAGGGGGAGCTCCTACGAGCAGTACTTC.